Described below is a single TCR beta chain sequence and its context. Its antigen is not known. This specimen belongs to a study of B cell selection in AIRE deficiency. Trimming removed 8 bases at V and 14 bases at J, with 17 bases between. The CDR3 is 11 amino acids. CDR1 SNHLY and CDR2 FYNNEI come from the germline V gene. Findings of the study overall: Only about 9.3% of 3,000 to 4,500 shared Treg sequences were patient-specific; roughly 30% healthy-specific. CDR3s were shorter in shared Treg sequences, reflecting few non-templated nucleotide insertions.

Sorting defined conventional CD4 T cells as CD4+CD127+. Profiled with immunoSEQ multiplex PCR; TCRdb holds only in-frame clones, not every one. The table has about 24,000 clones, 96% seen once. Sequencing was done on a sample of CD4+CD127+ conventional T cells sorted from PBMCs. This clonotype was sampled from a human donor in good health. The chain uses TRBV2 and TRBJ2-3; a weak D match, TRBD1 (6 bases). The chain's CDR3 is CASLGQRTLYF. Here the CDR3 DNA reads TGTGCCAGCTTAGGACAGAGAACTTTGTATTTT. Variable domain in full (rest from reference TRBV2 and TRBJ2-3): EPEVTQTPSHQVTQMGQEVILRCVPISNHLYFYWYRQILGQKVEFLVSFYNNEISEKSEIFDDQFSVERPDGSNFTLKIRSTKLEDSAMYFCASLGQRTLYFGPGTRLTVL.